The rows below give T cell receptor beta chains drawn from one sample of a study of blood T cell repertoires in COVID-19. Only in-frame clones appear in the TCRdb table, and some are missing; sequencing was by immunoSEQ multiplex PCR. The sample records roughly 260,000 clones, approximately 90% being singletons. The material sequenced was PBMCs or T cells enriched from blood (not recorded which). Source of these receptors: a woman in her late teens or twenties who had recovered from COVID-19. Both conserved end residues are part of each CDR3. Each record gives: V gene, J gene, CDR3 protein.

>TRBV29-1|TRBJ1-1
CSGTGLGTEAFF
>TRBV10-3|TRBJ1-5
CAIFIRDRGQPQHF
>TRBV6-5|TRBJ1-1
CASRATGGGTEAFF
>TRBV28|TRBJ1-6
CASSFLSGSYSPLHF
>TRBV5-6|TRBJ1-2
CASSSSGTGPYGYTF
>TRBV19|TRBJ1-1
CASRGKRTGILFAEAFF
>TRBV7-2|TRBJ1-3
CASSDNRGHNGNTIYF
>TRBV27|TRBJ1-1
CASSLMAPGGVADTEAFF
>TRBV18|TRBJ1-3
CASSSTRTGHLSSSGNTIYF
>TRBV19|TRBJ1-4
CASRPDSATNEKLFF
>TRBV13|TRBJ2-5
CASRGGLGQETQYF
>TRBV24-1|TRBJ2-1
CATSDLGTSGSDRNEQFF
>TRBV4-1|TRBJ1-6
CASSRTTGESPLHF
>TRBV9|TRBJ2-5
CASSVTGLVETQYF
>TRBV12-3/TRBV12-4|TRBJ1-2
CASTGGGDYGYTF
>TRBV7-6|TRBJ1-1
CASSFPRRGGVNTEAFF
>TRBV6-2/TRBV6-3|TRBJ2-3
CASSYSGTSGYLTDTQYF
>TRBV5-1|TRBJ2-3
CASSKTGTQYF
>TRBV3-1/TRBV3-2|TRBJ2-5
CASSFWTSGRAQTQYF
>TRBV2|TRBJ2-5
CASSARAFKETQYF
>TRBV5-3|TRBJ1-5
CARSLEGQGHWQPQHF
>TRBV24-1|TRBJ1-2
CATSEGDSGYTF
>TRBV11-2|TRBJ1-2
CASSFGTGITTF
>TRBV18|TRBJ2-1
CASSPSPSSYNEQFF
>TRBV9|TRBJ1-2
CASSSGHVNYGYTF
>TRBV20-1|TRBJ2-3
CSASERGAGTDTQYF
>TRBV19|TRBJ1-2
CATREGYGYTF
>TRBV6-5|TRBJ1-1
CASRFHTGSSTEAFF
>TRBV29-1|TRBJ2-7
CSVEDRTPGLSYEQYF
>TRBV10-3|TRBJ1-6
CASRAGVDSPLHF
>TRBV7-2|TRBJ1-3
CASSSQGLSGNTIYF
>TRBV28|TRBJ2-2
CASSRQGWTGELFF
>TRBV18|TRBJ2-2
CASSETGTEGTGELFF
>TRBV5-4|TRBJ1-1
CASSLDPTGSNTEAFF
>TRBV5-4|TRBJ1-2
CASSLGDSTSLGYGYTF
>TRBV11-2|TRBJ1-1
CASSLGPLREAFF
>TRBV7-8|TRBJ2-7
CASSQSAAGGEQYF
>TRBV3-1/TRBV3-2|TRBJ2-5
CASSQVTGAPETQYF
>TRBV29-1|TRBJ2-1
CSARWASGNEQFF
>TRBV27|TRBJ2-7
CASSHFNRMNEQYF
>TRBV3-1/TRBV3-2|TRBJ2-3
CASSRLGTSGSGGPDTQYF
>TRBV12-3/TRBV12-4|TRBJ1-6
CASGDSNSPLHF
>TRBV5-1|TRBJ2-1
CASSGGQLLVNEQFF
>TRBV28|TRBJ2-7
CASSPGSYEQYF
>TRBV6-5|TRBJ2-7
CATHRGSELHEQYF
>TRBV4-1|TRBJ1-4
CASSPQVLNEKLFF
>TRBV3-1/TRBV3-2|TRBJ2-3
CASSQGVSLEADTQYF
>TRBV4-3|TRBJ1-6
CASSQAAPGQGGSPLHF
>TRBV11-3|TRBJ1-3
CASKAQGTGNTIYF
>TRBV6-4|TRBJ1-1
CASSEGEGSTEAFF
>TRBV2|TRBJ2-2
CASSEEGDNTGELFF
>TRBV4-1|TRBJ1-6
CASSQEGQGLSPLHF
>TRBV29-1|TRBJ1-2
CSVRSQIYGYTF